This is a list of T cell receptor beta chains from one sample in a study of T-cell reconstitution after alpha-beta-depleted transplantation in children. TCRdb recomputed calls from the PCR reads with MiXCR, one row per CDR3 protein. The data hold 25,000 to 30,000 distinct CDR3 sequences, with over 5% observed a single time. The sample in question was PBMCs, mostly from graft donor cells, obtained 180 days after TCRalphabeta/CD19-depleted stem cell transplant. These receptors originate from a male patient aged 5 to 17 who had a stem cell transplant for acute myeloid leukemia, so the T cells may come from the graft donor. CDR3s include the opening cysteine and the closing phenylalanine or tryptophan. D genes are given only for firm matches. Clone sizes are given selectively: once, few, many, or a class where the clone is expanded.

V: TRBV20-1
J: TRBJ2-1
size: many
D: TRBD2
DNA: TGCAGTGCTTTAGCGGGACCCTACAATGAGCAGTTCTTC
CDR3: CSALAGPYNEQFF

V: TRBV6-2/TRBV6-3
J: TRBJ2-5
size: many
D: .
DNA: TGTGCCAGCAGTAACGAACAAGAGACCCAGTACTTC
CDR3: CASSNEQETQYF

V: TRBV28
J: TRBJ2-3
size: many
D: TRBD2
DNA: TGTGCCAGCAGTTTAGAGGTCCCTAGCGGGAAGGAGGATACGCAGTATTTT
CDR3: CASSLEVPSGKEDTQYF

V: TRBV2
J: TRBJ1-5
size: many
D: TRBD1
DNA: TGTGCCAGCAGTTTAGGTGGCAGGGGGCTCAATCAGCCCCAGCATTTT
CDR3: CASSLGGRGLNQPQHF

V: TRBV5-4
J: TRBJ1-1
size: .
D: .
DNA: TGTGCCAGCAGCCCAAGCCGGCGGAACACTGAAGCTTTCTTT
CDR3: CASSPSRRNTEAFF

V: TRBV7-2
J: TRBJ2-5
size: many
D: TRBD2
DNA: TGTGCCAGCAGCAAAAGCGGGGGGAGAGAGACCCAGTACTTC
CDR3: CASSKSGGRETQYF

V: TRBV24-1
J: TRBJ2-7
size: many
D: .
DNA: TGTGCCACCAGTGCAACGAGTGGATATGGACAAGACTACTGTTCTGTCTACGAGCAGTACTTC
CDR3: CATSATSGYGQDYCSVYEQYF

V: TRBV7-2
J: TRBJ2-7
size: many
D: TRBD1
DNA: TGTGCCAGCAGCTTAGGGGCAGGGGGCTACGAGCAGTACTTC
CDR3: CASSLGAGGYEQYF

V: TRBV29-1
J: TRBJ1-1
size: medium-sized
D: .
DNA: TGCAGCGTGGACGCGGGGGCGAGCACTGAAGCTTTCTTT
CDR3: CSVDAGASTEAFF

V: TRBV2
J: TRBJ1-1
size: many
D: .
DNA: TGTGCCAGCAGGCCCCCCGTCCAGGAAGCTTTCTTT
CDR3: CASRPPVQEAFF

V: TRBV7-2
J: TRBJ2-7
size: many
D: .
DNA: TGTGCCAGCAGCTCCCCGGGCCCTAGCTCCTACGAGCAGTACTTC
CDR3: CASSSPGPSSYEQYF

V: TRBV7-3
J: TRBJ1-2
size: many
D: .
DNA: TGTGCCAGCAGCTTGCAGGGGCGGGATGGCTACACCTTC
CDR3: CASSLQGRDGYTF

V: TRBV12-3/TRBV12-4
J: TRBJ2-4
size: medium-sized
D: .
DNA: TGTGCCAGCAACCCTCTCGGGGCTACAAACATTCAGTACTTC
CDR3: CASNPLGATNIQYF

V: TRBV3-1
J: TRBJ2-4
size: many
D: .
DNA: TGTGCCAGCAGCCTAGCCGCGGGGAACATTCAGTACTTC
CDR3: CASSLAAGNIQYF

V: TRBV4-2
J: TRBJ1-1
size: many
D: .
DNA: TGTGCCAGCAGCCCAGATGGGCCGGACACTGAAGCTTTCTTT
CDR3: CASSPDGPDTEAFF